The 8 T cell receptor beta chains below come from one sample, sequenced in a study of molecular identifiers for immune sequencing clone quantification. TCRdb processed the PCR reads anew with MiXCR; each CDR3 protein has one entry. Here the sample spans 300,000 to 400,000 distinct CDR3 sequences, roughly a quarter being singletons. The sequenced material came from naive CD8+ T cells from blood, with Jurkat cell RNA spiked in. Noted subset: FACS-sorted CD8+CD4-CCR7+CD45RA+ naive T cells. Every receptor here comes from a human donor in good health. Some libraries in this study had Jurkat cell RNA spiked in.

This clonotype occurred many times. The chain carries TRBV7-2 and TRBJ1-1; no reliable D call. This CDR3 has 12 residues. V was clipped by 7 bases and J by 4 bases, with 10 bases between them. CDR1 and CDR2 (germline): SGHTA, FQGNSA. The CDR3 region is CASTLGFTEAFF. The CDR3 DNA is TGTGCCAGCACTTTGGGGTTCACTGAAGCTTTCTTT.

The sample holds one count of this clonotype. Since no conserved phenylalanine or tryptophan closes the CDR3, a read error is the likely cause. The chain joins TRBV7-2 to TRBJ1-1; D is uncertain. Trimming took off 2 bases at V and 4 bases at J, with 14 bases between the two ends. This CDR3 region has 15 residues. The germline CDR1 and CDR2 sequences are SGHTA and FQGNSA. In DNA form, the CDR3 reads TGTGCCAGCAGCTTACATAGAGAGTTGAGCACTGAAGCTTTCCTT. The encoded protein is CASSLHRELSTEAFL.

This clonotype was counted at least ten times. The CDR3 sequence is CSVERGNGYTF. The DNA for the CDR3 is TGCAGCGTTGAGAGGGGTAATGGCTACACCTTC. J is TRBJ1-2 and V is TRBV29-1; weak D call: TRBD1 (5 bases). The V end lost 3 bases, the J end lost 6 bases, and 8 bases lay between the germline ends. This CDR3 is built from 11 residues. Per the germline V gene, CDR1 is SQVTM and CDR2 is ANQGSEA.

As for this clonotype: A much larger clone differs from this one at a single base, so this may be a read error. The CDR3 coding sequence is TGCGCCAGGGGGACAGGGACAAGGGATCAGCCCCAGCATTTT. Translation: CARGTGTRDQPQHF. The chain joins TRBV5-1 to TRBJ1-5, with 9 bases aligning to TRBD1. The CDR3 totals 14 residues. The V gene end was trimmed by 8 bases and the J gene end by 5 bases; junction bases not matched to a gene: 8. Germline lookup yields CDR1 SGHRS and CDR2 YFSETQ.

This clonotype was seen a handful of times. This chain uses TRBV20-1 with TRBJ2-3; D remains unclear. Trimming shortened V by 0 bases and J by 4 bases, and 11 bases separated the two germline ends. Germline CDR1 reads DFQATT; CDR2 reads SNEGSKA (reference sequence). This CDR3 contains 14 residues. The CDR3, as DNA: TGCAGTGCTAGAGACGGTCTACGCGCAGATACGCAGTATTTT. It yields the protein CSARDGLRADTQYF.

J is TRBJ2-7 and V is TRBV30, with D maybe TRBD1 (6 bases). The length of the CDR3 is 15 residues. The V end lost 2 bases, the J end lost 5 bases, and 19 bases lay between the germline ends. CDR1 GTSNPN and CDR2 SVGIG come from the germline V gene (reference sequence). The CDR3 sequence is CAWSNILGGVNEQYF. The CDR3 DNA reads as TGTGCCTGGAGTAACATCTTAGGGGGAGTCAACGAGCAGTACTTC.

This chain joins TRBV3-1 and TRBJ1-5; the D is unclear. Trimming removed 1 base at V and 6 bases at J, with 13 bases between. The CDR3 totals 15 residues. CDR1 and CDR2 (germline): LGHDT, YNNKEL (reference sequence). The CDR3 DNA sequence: TGTGCCAGCAGCCAAGCAGGACCCAGAGGTCAGCCCCAGCATTTT. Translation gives CASSQAGPRGQPQHF.

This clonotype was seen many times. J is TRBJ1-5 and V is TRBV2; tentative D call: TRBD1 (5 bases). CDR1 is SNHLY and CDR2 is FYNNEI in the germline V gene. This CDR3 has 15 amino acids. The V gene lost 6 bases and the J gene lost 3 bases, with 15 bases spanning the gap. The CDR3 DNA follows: TGTGCCAGCAGGCTGGGGGAAGGGGCCAATCAGCCCCAGCATTTT. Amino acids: CASRLGEGANQPQHF.